The present entry profiles one TCR beta chain with its context. What this receptor recognizes is not known. No qualities accompany the bases; no much larger clone lies one base away. This specimen belongs to a study of beta chain features in type 1 diabetes (dated by TCRdb to the late 2010s). Concerning the study at large: Mean age, gender distribution, total cell number and subset yield did not differ between patients and healthy donors. Whereas all 30 or so donors provided naive and central memory subsets, regulatory and stem cell-like memory subsets were isolated from just 8 patients and about 8 healthy donors. Across all samples, 107,917,701 sorted cells were examined, and cell number per subset correlated strongly with RNA yield. The study compared the TCRB repertoires of sorted circulating CD4+ T cell subsets in recently diagnosed type 1 diabetes patients with those in matched healthy donors. What the study reported, not specific to this receptor: Shorter templates might be favored by PCR, yet because patient and control samples were amplified and corrected together, any such skew would affect both groups equally. Fewer insertions and more nucleotide deletions at VDJ recombination sites were observed in patients with type 1 diabetes, implying thymic rearrangement abnormalities. HLA sub-analyses involved small numbers of individuals, so any influence of HLA type on TCRB rearrangement remained unresolved. Type 1 diabetes patients showed a moderate but significant shortening of TCRB CDR3 length in all four CD4+ subsets. Because cDNA was sequenced instead of genomic DNA, activated cells with high expression could be over-represented, although the groups did not differ in activation or CD3 levels. Naive, central memory and regulatory TCRB repertoires appeared to be more similar among patients than among healthy donors.

The High Capacity cDNA Reverse Transcription Kit was used to reverse transcribe all of the isolated RNA, meaning that expressed TCRB transcripts were what got sequenced. Deep immunoSEQ sequencing was applied to naive, central memory and regulatory T cell samples, giving an average of around 3.4 million total reads per sample. After sorted cells were lysed in RLT buffer, RNA was extracted with DNase-treated RNeasy Micro or Mini kits, with the choice depending on cell number. Each cell subset was processed on its own to prevent cross-contamination, while patient and healthy donor samples were processed together. TCRB sequences were amplified from cDNA with the immunoSEQ multiplex PCR, producing 87-bp fragments spanning the CDR3 region. Amplicons were sequenced on the Illumina HiSeq platform. For the original study's pipeline: Synthetic template baselines were used to correct PCR bias computationally, reads within Hamming distance 2 were collapsed, and singletons that could not be merged were discarded. Reads were aligned against IMGT to assign V, D and J genes, CDR3 length and insertions or deletions at six rearrangement sites. Within each subset, clonotype counts were normalized to sorted cell number, after which true diversity and Gini coefficients were computed with the tcR R package. The overlap coefficient, calculated on TCRB nucleotide sequences, was used to quantify repertoire sharing. Out-of-frame TCRB sequences from naive cells were analyzed to stand in for the pre-selection repertoire. Imported from immuneACCESS, the table was reduced by TCRdb to in-frame sequences with V and J called. These copies leave out some clones; in studies compared against another copy, an unresolved V gene accounts for under half, and the cause of the remainder is not known. For V, J and clone size, that table is used; D and trimming come from the DNA. A total of 250,000 to 300,000 clones appear in this sample, about 24% of them only once. The top ten clonotypes cover roughly 0.011% of the sample.

A single peripheral blood draw of approximately 120 mL on average was collected from each donor into heparinised tubes. Naive, central memory, regulatory and stem cell-like memory CD4+ T cells were sorted on a BD FACSAria II using a panel including CD45RO, CCR7, CD25, CD127, CD95 and CD27. All sorted populations exceeded 95% purity. PBMCs were isolated right away by Lymphoprep density gradient centrifugation and were stained directly, without culture. Samples were stained and sorted in pairs, with one healthy donor and one patient per experiment, so that batch effects were minimized. The receptor comes from a woman in her twenties or thirties with type 1 diabetes. The source material was naive CD4+ T cells from blood. Read against the paper, the sample's cell subset or site label means: true naive CD4+ T cells.

In nucleotides, the sequence is TGTGCCAGCTCACAGGGGGCAGATAGCAATCAGCCCCAGCATTTT. It codes for CASSQGADSNQPQHF. The sequence links TRBV18 to TRBJ1-5; 7 central bases correspond to TRBD1. V is trimmed back by 4 bases and J by 0 bases, and the junction contains 3 bases that no gene match accounts for. CDR1 KGHSH and CDR2 LQKENI are derived from the germline V gene. From cysteine to phenylalanine, the CDR3 is 15 amino acids long. This entry keeps only the CDR3 DNA: 45 bases, framed from base 1.